This entry concerns a single T cell receptor (beta chain). What it binds is not known. Using immunoSEQ multiplex PCR, the repertoire was profiled, and TCRdb retains in-frame clones only, with some absent. The sample includes about 38,000 clones, over 60% of them seen just once. The sample comes from a study of OX40 agonist ivuxolimab in advanced cancers. Study-level information: Each dose-escalation patient presented with hepatocellular carcinoma, melanoma, renal cell or head and neck cancer. Study-wide results and caveats: Nonresponders included some who also had low normalized T-cell clonal expansion.

Germline CDR1 SNHLY, CDR2 FYNNEI. Trimming removed 0 bases at V and 1 base at J, with 9 bases between. This CDR3 has 15 amino acids. Sample: CD4+ or CD8+ T cells sorted from blood, taken in a trial of the OX40 agonist ivuxolimab. V gene TRBV2 combines with J gene TRBJ2-5; D remains unclear. This receptor was identified in an adult with an advanced solid tumor such as melanoma, head and neck, liver or kidney cancer. CDR3 sequence (DNA): TGTGCCAGCAGTGAAGCGCTCGGCAGCCAAGAGACCCAGTACTTC. It codes for CASSEALGSQETQYF.